This passage covers 2 T cell receptor beta chains from one sample sequenced in a study of neurological immune-mediated disorders. Time point reported: longitudinal time-point 3. MiXCR was run by TCRdb on the 5' RACE reads, yielding one entry per CDR3 protein. The sample contains around 53,000 distinct CDR3 sequences, roughly 7.7% of which appear only once. Specimen: PBMCs. Receptor source: a woman aged 35 to 49 in good health.

This clonotype has ten or more counts. This chain uses TRBV6-1 with TRBJ2-1; either TRBD1 or TRBD2 may fit D (5 bases each). The CDR3 spans 13 residues. Germline V gene data show CDR1 as MNHNS and CDR2 as SASEGT. Trimming took 10 bases from V and 3 from J, leaving 13 bases between them. The CDR3 DNA is TGTGCCACCTCCGGGACGGACTACAATGAGCAGTTCTTC. Translation gives CATSGTDYNEQFF.

Ten or more counts support this clonotype. The DNA of the CDR3 is TGTGCCAGCAGCAAAACTCTCGCGAGTGACGTCGACGAGCAGTACTTC. It encodes CASSKTLASDVDEQYF. The V gene is TRBV7-2, the J gene TRBJ2-7; D call uncertain. Trimming removed 5 bases from V and 5 bases from J, with 22 bases in between. The CDR3 extends over 16 amino acids. Per germline, CDR1 SGHTA and CDR2 FQGNSA.